A selection of T cell receptor beta chains follows, all from one sample in a study of T cells after yellow fever vaccination. TCRdb reprocessed the 5' RACE reads with MiXCR, giving one entry per CDR3 protein. This table has some 600,000 distinct CDR3 sequences, roughly an eighth appearing once. This sample comprised PBMCs, obtained on the day of the yellow fever booster vaccination. Receptor source: a man aged 25 to 45 who received the YFV17D yellow fever vaccine. Both conserved end residues are part of each CDR3. D genes are given only for firm matches. A row's size may be missing; if present it is once, few, many or a size class.

clone size: -
V gene: TRBV12-3/TRBV12-4
D gene: -
J gene: TRBJ1-2
CDR3 DNA: TGTGCCAGCAGTTTCAGGGCACTAAACTATGGCTACACCTTC
CDR3 protein: CASSFRALNYGYTF

clone size: many
V gene: TRBV7-2
D gene: TRBD2
J gene: TRBJ2-7
CDR3 DNA: TGTGCCAGCAGCTCCCGGGCGGGAGGGTACGAGCAGTACTTC
CDR3 protein: CASSSRAGGYEQYF

clone size: -
V gene: TRBV6-1
D gene: TRBD1
J gene: TRBJ1-2
CDR3 DNA: TGTGCCAGCACCCCCGGGACAGGGGACGGCTACACCTTC
CDR3 protein: CASTPGTGDGYTF

clone size: -
V gene: TRBV7-9
D gene: -
J gene: TRBJ2-5
CDR3 DNA: TGTGCCAGCAGCTTAGAGAGTTCTCGGGAAACCCAGTACTTC
CDR3 protein: CASSLESSRETQYF

clone size: few
V gene: TRBV7-2
D gene: -
J gene: TRBJ2-5
CDR3 DNA: TGTGCCAGCAGCGAGCCCAACCAAGAGACCCAGTACTTC
CDR3 protein: CASSEPNQETQYF

clone size: -
V gene: TRBV19
D gene: -
J gene: TRBJ1-5
CDR3 DNA: TGTGCCAGTACCGAGACGGGGCTTGGCAATCAGCCCCAGCATTTT
CDR3 protein: CASTETGLGNQPQHF

clone size: -
V gene: TRBV28
D gene: TRBD1
J gene: TRBJ1-1
CDR3 DNA: TGTGCCAGCTGCTCGGGACAGGGAATATCGAACACTGAAGCTTTCTTT
CDR3 protein: CASCSGQGISNTEAFF

clone size: few
V gene: TRBV5-4
D gene: TRBD2
J gene: TRBJ2-5
CDR3 DNA: TGTGCCAGCACCAGACTAGCGGGAGGGCAAGAGACCCAGTACTTC
CDR3 protein: CASTRLAGGQETQYF

clone size: -
V gene: TRBV20-1
D gene: TRBD2
J gene: TRBJ2-3
CDR3 DNA: TGCAGCGCGGAGCGGGATGGGACAGATACGCAGTATTTT
CDR3 protein: CSAERDGTDTQYF

clone size: once
V gene: TRBV4-3
D gene: TRBD1
J gene: TRBJ2-4
CDR3 DNA: TGCGCCAGCAGCCAAGGGACGGGACAGGGAGCTTTTCAGTACTTC
CDR3 protein: CASSQGTGQGAFQYF

clone size: -
V gene: TRBV5-1
D gene: -
J gene: TRBJ2-3
CDR3 DNA: TGCGCCAGCCGGACGACAGATACGCAGTATTTT
CDR3 protein: CASRTTDTQYF

clone size: few
V gene: TRBV25-1
D gene: -
J gene: TRBJ1-2
CDR3 DNA: TGTGCCAGCAGTGAGCAGGGTATTTCCTATGGCTACACCTTC
CDR3 protein: CASSEQGISYGYTF

clone size: many
V gene: TRBV5-1
D gene: -
J gene: TRBJ2-1
CDR3 DNA: TGCGCCAGCAGCTTGGCGGGACTCAACAATGAGCAGTTCTTC
CDR3 protein: CASSLAGLNNEQFF